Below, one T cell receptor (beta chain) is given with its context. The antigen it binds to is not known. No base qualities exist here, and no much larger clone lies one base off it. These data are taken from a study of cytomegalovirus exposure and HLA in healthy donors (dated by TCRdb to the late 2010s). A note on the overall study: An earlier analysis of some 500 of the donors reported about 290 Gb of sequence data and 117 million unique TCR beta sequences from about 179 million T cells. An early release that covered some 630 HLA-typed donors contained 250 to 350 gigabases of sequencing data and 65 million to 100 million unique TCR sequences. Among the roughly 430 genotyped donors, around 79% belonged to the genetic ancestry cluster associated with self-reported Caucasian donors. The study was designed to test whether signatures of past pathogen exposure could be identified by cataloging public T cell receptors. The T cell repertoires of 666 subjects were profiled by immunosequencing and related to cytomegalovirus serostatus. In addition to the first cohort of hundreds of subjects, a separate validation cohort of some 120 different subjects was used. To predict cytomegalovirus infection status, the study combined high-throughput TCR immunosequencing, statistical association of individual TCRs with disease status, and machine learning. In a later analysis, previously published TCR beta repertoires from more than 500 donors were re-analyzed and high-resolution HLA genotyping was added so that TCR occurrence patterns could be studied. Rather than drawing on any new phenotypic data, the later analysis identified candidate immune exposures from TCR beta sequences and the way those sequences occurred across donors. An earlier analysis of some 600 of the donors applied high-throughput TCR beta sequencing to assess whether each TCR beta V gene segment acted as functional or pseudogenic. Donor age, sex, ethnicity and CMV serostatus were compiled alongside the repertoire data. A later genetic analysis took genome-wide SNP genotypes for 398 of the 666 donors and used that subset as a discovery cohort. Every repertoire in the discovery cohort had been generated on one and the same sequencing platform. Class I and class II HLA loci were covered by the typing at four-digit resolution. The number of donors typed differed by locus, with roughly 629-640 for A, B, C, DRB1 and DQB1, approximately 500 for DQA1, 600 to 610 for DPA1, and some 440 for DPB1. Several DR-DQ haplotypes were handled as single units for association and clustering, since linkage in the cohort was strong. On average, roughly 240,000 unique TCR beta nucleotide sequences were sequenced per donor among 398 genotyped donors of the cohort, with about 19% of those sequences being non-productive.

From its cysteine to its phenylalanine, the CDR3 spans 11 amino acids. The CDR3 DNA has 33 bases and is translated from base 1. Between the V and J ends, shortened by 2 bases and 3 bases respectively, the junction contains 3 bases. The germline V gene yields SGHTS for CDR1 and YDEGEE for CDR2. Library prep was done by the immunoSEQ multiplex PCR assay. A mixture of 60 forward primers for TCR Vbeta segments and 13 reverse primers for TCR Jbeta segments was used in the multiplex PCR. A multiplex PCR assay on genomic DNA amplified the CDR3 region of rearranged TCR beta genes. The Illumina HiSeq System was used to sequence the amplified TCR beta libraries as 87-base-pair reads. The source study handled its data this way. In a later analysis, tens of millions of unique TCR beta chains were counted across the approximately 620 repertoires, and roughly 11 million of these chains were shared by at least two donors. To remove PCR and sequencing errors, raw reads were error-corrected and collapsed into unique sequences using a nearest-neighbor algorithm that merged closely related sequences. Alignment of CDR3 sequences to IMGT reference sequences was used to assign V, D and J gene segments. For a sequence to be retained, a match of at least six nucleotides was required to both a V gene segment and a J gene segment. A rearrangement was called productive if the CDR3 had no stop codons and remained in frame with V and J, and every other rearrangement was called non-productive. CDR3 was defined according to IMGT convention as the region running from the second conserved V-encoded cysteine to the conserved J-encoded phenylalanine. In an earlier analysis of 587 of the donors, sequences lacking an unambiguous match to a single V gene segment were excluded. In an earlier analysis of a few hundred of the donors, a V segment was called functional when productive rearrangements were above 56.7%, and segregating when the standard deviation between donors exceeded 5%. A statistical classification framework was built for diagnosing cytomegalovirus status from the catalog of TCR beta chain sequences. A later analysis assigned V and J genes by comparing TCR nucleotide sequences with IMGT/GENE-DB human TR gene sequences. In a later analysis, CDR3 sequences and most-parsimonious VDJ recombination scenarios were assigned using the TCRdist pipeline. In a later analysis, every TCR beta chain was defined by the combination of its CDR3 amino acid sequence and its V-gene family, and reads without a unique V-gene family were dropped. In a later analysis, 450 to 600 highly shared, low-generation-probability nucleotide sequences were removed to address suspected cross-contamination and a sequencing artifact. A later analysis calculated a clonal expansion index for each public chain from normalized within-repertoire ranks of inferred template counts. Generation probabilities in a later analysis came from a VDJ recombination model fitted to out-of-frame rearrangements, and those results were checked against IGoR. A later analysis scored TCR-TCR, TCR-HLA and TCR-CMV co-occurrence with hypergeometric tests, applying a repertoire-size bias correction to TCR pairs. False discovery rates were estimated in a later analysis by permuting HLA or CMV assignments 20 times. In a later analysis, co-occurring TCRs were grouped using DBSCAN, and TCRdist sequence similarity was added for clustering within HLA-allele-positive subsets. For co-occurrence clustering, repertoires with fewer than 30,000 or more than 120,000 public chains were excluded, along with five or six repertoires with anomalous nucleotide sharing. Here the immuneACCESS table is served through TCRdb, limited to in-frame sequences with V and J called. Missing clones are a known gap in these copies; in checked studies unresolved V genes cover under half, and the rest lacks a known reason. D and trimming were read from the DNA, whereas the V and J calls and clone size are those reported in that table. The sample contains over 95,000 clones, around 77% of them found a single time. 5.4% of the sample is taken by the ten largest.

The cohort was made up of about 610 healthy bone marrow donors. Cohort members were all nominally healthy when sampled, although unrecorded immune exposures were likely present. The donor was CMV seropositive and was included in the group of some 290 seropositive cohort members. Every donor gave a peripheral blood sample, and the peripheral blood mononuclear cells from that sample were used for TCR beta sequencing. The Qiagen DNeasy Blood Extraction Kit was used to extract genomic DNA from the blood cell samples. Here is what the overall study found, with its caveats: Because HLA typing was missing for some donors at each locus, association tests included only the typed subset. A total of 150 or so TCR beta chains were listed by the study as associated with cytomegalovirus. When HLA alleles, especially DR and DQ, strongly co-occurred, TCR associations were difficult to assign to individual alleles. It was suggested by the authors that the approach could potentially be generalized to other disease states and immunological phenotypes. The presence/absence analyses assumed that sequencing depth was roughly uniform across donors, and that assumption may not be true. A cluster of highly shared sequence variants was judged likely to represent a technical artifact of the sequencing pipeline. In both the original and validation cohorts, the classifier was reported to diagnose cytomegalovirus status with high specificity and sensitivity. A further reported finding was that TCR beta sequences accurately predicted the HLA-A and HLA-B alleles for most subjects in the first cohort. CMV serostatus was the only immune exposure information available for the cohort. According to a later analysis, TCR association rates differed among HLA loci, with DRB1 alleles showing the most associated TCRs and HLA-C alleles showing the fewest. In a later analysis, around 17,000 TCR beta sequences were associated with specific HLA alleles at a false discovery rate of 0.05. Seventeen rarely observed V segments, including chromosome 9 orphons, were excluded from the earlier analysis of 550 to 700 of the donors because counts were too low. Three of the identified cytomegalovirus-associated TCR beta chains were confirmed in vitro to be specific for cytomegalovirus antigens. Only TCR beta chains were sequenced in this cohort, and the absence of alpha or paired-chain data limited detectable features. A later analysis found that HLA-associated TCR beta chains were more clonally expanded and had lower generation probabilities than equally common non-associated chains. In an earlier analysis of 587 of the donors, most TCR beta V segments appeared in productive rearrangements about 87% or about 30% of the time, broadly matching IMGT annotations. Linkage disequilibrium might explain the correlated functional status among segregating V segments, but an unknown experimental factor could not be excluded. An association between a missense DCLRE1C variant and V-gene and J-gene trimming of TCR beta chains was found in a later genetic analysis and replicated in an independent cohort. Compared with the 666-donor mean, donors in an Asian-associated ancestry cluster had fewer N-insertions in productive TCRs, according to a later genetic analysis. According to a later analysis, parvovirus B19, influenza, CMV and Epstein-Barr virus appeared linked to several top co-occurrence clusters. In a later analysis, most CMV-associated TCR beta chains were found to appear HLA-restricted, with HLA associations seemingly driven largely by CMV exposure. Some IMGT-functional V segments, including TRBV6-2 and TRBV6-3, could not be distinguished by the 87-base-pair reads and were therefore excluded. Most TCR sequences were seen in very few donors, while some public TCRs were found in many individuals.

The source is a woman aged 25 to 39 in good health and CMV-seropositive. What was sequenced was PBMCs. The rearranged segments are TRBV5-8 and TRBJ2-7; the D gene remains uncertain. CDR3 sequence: CASSFGYEQYF. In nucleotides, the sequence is TGTGCCAGCAGCTTCGGCTACGAGCAGTACTTC.